This TCR beta chain originates from a study of blood T cell repertoires in COVID-19. As for the study in general: Samples came from the United States, Italy and Spain, spanning acute and convalescent COVID-19.

CDR3 length equals 11 residues. V dropped 8 bases and J dropped 0 bases, with 7 bases sitting between them. Germline V gene sequence: CDR1 DFQATT, CDR2 SNEGSKA (reference sequence). Those enrolled, adults aged about 18 to 89 years, came from around 25 US areas. Membership in each cohort depended on participant-reported clinical history. During the 2 weeks before they entered the study, exposed participants had met someone with a PCR-confirmed or clinician-diagnosed COVID-19 case. Here immunoSEQ multiplex PCR was the method, and the copy in TCRdb shows in-frame clones only, minus some. The repertoire holds about 300,000 clones, 75% to 90% seen once, with around 1.8% in the top ten.

This receptor was identified in a woman under 40 who had been exposed to COVID-19. V usage is TRBV20-1 and J usage is TRBJ1-2; D gene ambiguous. Sequenced sample: PBMCs or T cells enriched from blood (not recorded which). This CDR3 is CSLQPNYGYTF. The CDR3, as DNA: TGCAGTCTACAGCCTAACTATGGCTACACCTTC.